This T cell receptor (beta chain) was identified in a study of blood T cell repertoires in COVID-19. The CDR3 contains 12 residues. The V and J ends lost 4 bases and 6 bases, in that order; junction bases with no gene match: 1. Germline lookup yields CDR1 KGHDR and CDR2 SFDVKD. Of note for this clone: Other DNA sequences in the sample encode the same CDR3.

Methods used by the authors: By means of reference gene primer amplification, nucleated cell counts were estimated. TCRdb keeps only in-frame clones here, not all; method: immunoSEQ multiplex PCR. V and J calls plus clone size are reproduced from that table; the DNA served to infer D and trimming. The table includes 300,000 or so clones, over 80% detected once. This clonotype originated in a woman in her thirties or forties with acute or convalescent COVID-19. The chain uses TRBV24-1 and TRBJ1-2; TRBD1 matches 7 bases. Sequencing used peripheral blood. CDR3 loop: CATSEDRDGYTF. CDR3 DNA: TGTGCCACCAGTGAAGACAGGGATGGCTACACCTTC.